Each of the 30 T cell receptor beta chains below was sequenced from the same sample in a study of shared clonotypes between healthy human individuals. Measured with immunoSEQ multiplex PCR; TCRdb has only the in-frame clones, and not every one. In the table there are some 2,100,000 clones, about 92% of which are singletons. It was CD45RO-negative cells, positively selected for CCR7, that made up naive CD8 cells, with terminally differentiated effector memory CD45RA+ cells excluded. The sample comprised naive CD8+ T cells from PBMCs. Source of these receptors: a man aged 18 to 30 in good health. Some clones in this sample may be carry-over from other donors' samples.

The chain couples TRBV7-9 to TRBJ2-7, with D uncertain. Germline lookup yields CDR1 SEHNR and CDR2 FQNEAQ (reference sequence). V dropped 3 bases and J dropped 6 bases, with 15 bases sitting between them. The CDR3 consists of 14 residues. The CDR3 here is CASSLSTVGSEQYF. DNA for the CDR3: TGTGCCAGCAGCTTGAGCACGGTCGGATCCGAGCAGTACTTC.

V usage is TRBV7-9 and J usage is TRBJ2-7; TRBD1 aligns across 7 bases. The ends lost 5 bases at V and 0 bases at J; junction bases unmatched: 7. The length of the CDR3 is 15 residues. Germline CDR1 SEHNR, CDR2 FQNEAQ (reference sequence). CDR3 region: CASSPQTGTSYEQYF. CDR3 DNA: TGTGCCAGCAGCCCCCAGACAGGGACCTCCTACGAGCAGTACTTC. Combining the CDR3 with reference TRBV7-9 and TRBJ2-7 gives the whole variable domain DTGVSQNPRHKITKRGQNVTFRCDPISEHNRLYWYRQTLGQGPEFLTYFQNEAQLEKSRLLSDRFSAERPKGSFSTLEIQRTEQGDSAMYLCASSPQTGTSYEQYFGPGTRLTVT.

The gene calls are TRBV7-8 and TRBJ2-1; 11 positions match TRBD2. The CDR3 has 15 amino acids. Germline V gene lookup returns CDR1 SGHVS and CDR2 FQNEAQ. Unmatched junction bases numbered 3, after V lost 5 bases and J lost 3 bases. The CDR3 reads CASSQTSGSYNEQFF. The CDR3, as DNA: TGTGCCAGCAGCCAAACTAGCGGGAGCTACAATGAGCAGTTCTTC. The entire variable domain, with the rest obtained from reference TRBV7-8 and TRBJ2-1, is as follows: GAGVSQSPRYKVAKRGQDVALRCDPISGHVSLFWYQQALGQGPEFLTYFQNEAQLDKSGLPSDRFFAERPEGSVSTLKIQRTQQEDSAVYLCASSQTSGSYNEQFFGPGTRLTVL.

As regards this clone: Other DNA sequences in the sample encode the same CDR3. The V call is TRBV9, the J call TRBJ2-5; D unresolved. The germline V and J ends were trimmed by 2 bases and 2 bases, with 7 bases remaining between them. CDR1 is SGDLS and CDR2 is YYNGEE in the germline V gene. The CDR3 is 13 residues long. The DNA of the CDR3 is TGTGCCAGCAGCGTGGCAGATCAAGAGACCCAGTACTTC. This gives the protein CASSVADQETQYF.

The genes are TRBV4-2 and TRBJ2-1; TRBD2 aligns across 7 bases. In germline, CDR1 is LGHNA, CDR2 YNFKEQ. This CDR3 contains 16 residues. Unmatched junction bases numbered 12, after V lost 4 bases and J lost 6 bases. The CDR3, as DNA: TGTGCCAGCAGCCCGGACGCGGGAGAGTCTGGCAATGAGCAGTTCTTC. It translates to CASSPDAGESGNEQFF.

This chain links TRBV7-9 with TRBJ2-6; D remains ambiguous. The CDR3 loop spans 15 amino acids. Germline CDR1 SEHNR, CDR2 FQNEAQ (reference sequence). V was clipped by 5 bases and J by 0 bases, with 8 bases between them. This CDR3 is CASSHESSGANVLTF. The CDR3, as DNA: TGTGCCAGCAGCCACGAAAGCTCTGGGGCCAACGTCCTGACTTTC.

This chain connects TRBV7-9 to TRBJ2-7, with unresolved D. The V end lost 4 bases, the J end lost 2 bases, and 9 bases lay between the germline ends. Germline V gives CDR1 SEHNR, CDR2 FQNEAQ (reference sequence). This CDR3 region has 13 residues. CDR3 bases: TGTGCCAGCAGCTCCCCCCTAGCCTACGAGCAGTACTTC. This encodes CASSSPLAYEQYF. The whole variable domain, filled in from reference TRBV7-9 and TRBJ2-7, reads DTGVSQNPRHKITKRGQNVTFRCDPISEHNRLYWYRQTLGQGPEFLTYFQNEAQLEKSRLLSDRFSAERPKGSFSTLEIQRTEQGDSAMYLCASSSPLAYEQYFGPGTRLTVT.

The CDR3 DNA sequence: TGTGCCAGCAGCTTAAGGGCAGGGAATAACAATGAGCAGTTCTTC. Its protein is CASSLRAGNNNEQFF. The chain is built from TRBV7-3 and TRBJ2-1; possible D gene TRBD1, 5 bases. The CDR3 has 15 residues. Trimming removed 1 base at V and 5 bases at J, with 12 bases between. CDR1 and CDR2 (germline): SGHTA, FQGTGA.

The chain's CDR3 is CASSLAGGPPDTQYF. CDR3 bases: TGTGCCAGCAGTCTAGCGGGAGGGCCCCCAGATACGCAGTATTTT. The chain links TRBV14 to TRBJ2-3, with 12 bases that match TRBD2. This CDR3 region has 15 residues. Germline V gene sequence: CDR1 SGHDN, CDR2 FVKESK. With 6 bases clipped from V and 4 bases from J, the junction kept 5 bases outside the gene matches.

This chain connects TRBV19 to TRBJ2-2; possibly TRBD1 for D (5 bases). Germline V gene sequence: CDR1 LNHDA, CDR2 SQIVND (reference sequence). The CDR3 loop spans 15 amino acids. V shed 2 bases and J shed 4 bases, with 11 bases lying between them. The chain's CDR3 is CASSIWGLSTGELFF. Written as DNA, the CDR3 is TGTGCCAGTAGTATATGGGGCCTCAGCACCGGGGAGCTGTTTTTT.

The chain combines TRBV27 with TRBJ2-7, with D possibly being TRBD1 (6 bases). Looked up from germline, CDR1 is MNHEY and CDR2 is SMNVEV (reference sequence). V shed 6 bases and J shed 0 bases, with 15 bases lying between them. The CDR3 sequence is 15 residues long. The CDR3 here is CASSRFKGVSYEQYF. CDR3 bases: TGTGCCAGCAGCCGTTTCAAGGGGGTCTCCTACGAGCAGTACTTC.

The chain combines TRBV5-6 with TRBJ2-1; D unresolved. CDR1 and CDR2 (germline): SGHDT, YYEEEE. The CDR3 contains 13 residues. V was cut by 1 base and J by 8 bases, with 10 bases left in between. The CDR3 region is CASSLSSSHEQFF. In nucleotides, the CDR3 is TGTGCCAGCAGCTTGTCGAGTAGCCATGAGCAGTTCTTC.

The V call is TRBV10-3, the J call TRBJ2-7, with D tentatively TRBD2 (6 bases). V was trimmed by 4 bases and J by 1 base, leaving 14 bases between them. The germline gives CDR1 ENHRY, CDR2 SYGVKD. This CDR3 spans 15 amino acids. CDR3 residues: CAISVERERSYEQYF. The CDR3 coding sequence is TGTGCCATCAGTGTCGAACGGGAGCGGTCCTACGAGCAGTACTTC.

CDR3 residues: CASSFSGTGDEQFF. The CDR3 DNA reads TGTGCCAGCAGCTTTAGCGGAACGGGGGATGAGCAGTTCTTC. The chain has TRBV11-1 and TRBJ2-1, with D possibly being TRBD2 (6 bases). V was trimmed by 3 bases and J by 8 bases, leaving 14 bases between them. Looked up from germline, CDR1 is SGHAT and CDR2 is FQDESV (reference sequence). The CDR3 runs to 14 residues.

On this clone: The sample has other DNA sequences that encode this CDR3 too. The chain combines TRBV13 with TRBJ1-2; 10 nucleotides match TRBD1. V shed 5 bases and J 3 bases; nucleotides not matched to a gene: 3. Germline CDR1 reads PRHDT; CDR2 reads FYEKMQ (reference sequence). The CDR3 is 14 amino acids. The CDR3: CASSPGQGDYGYTF. The CDR3 DNA reads as TGTGCCAGCAGCCCCGGACAGGGGGACTATGGCTACACCTTC.

The chain links TRBV4-2 to TRBJ2-2, with TRBD2 identical over 8 bases. The J segment lost 0 bases and the V segment lost 2 bases, leaving 2 bases of the junction unmatched. This CDR3 spans 16 amino acids. CDR1 and CDR2 from the germline V gene are LGHNA and YNFKEQ. CDR3 region: CASSQRGGTNTGELFF. The CDR3 DNA is TGTGCCAGCAGCCAACGGGGGGGCACGAACACCGGGGAGCTGTTTTTT.

The V call is TRBV7-9, the J call TRBJ1-2; no definite D call. The CDR3 runs 16 residues. V lost 4 bases and J lost 0, with 15 bases in between. Per the germline V gene, CDR1 is SEHNR and CDR2 is FQNEAQ (reference sequence). CDR3 residues: CASSSGPIPANYGYTF. The CDR3 nucleotides are TGTGCCAGCAGCTCCGGCCCGATTCCAGCTAACTATGGCTACACCTTC. Full variable domain (outside the CDR3, taken from reference TRBV7-9 and TRBJ1-2): DTGVSQNPRHKITKRGQNVTFRCDPISEHNRLYWYRQTLGQGPEFLTYFQNEAQLEKSRLLSDRFSAERPKGSFSTLEIQRTEQGDSAMYLCASSSGPIPANYGYTFGSGTRLTVV.

In DNA, the CDR3 is TGTGCCAGCAGCGAGGGGGGATCCTATGGCTACACCTTC. Its translation is CASSEGGSYGYTF. The rearrangement links TRBV9 to TRBJ1-2; possible D gene TRBD1, 6 bases. CDR3 length: 13 residues. Germline CDR1 and CDR2: SGDLS and YYNGEE. V was clipped by 3 bases and J by 4 bases, with 10 bases between them.

This clone came up once. The V and J genes are TRBV27 and TRBJ2-5; tentatively, D is TRBD2 (6 bases). Germline V gene lookup returns CDR1 MNHEY and CDR2 SMNVEV (reference sequence). V lost 5 bases and J 6 bases, leaving 13 bases between the germline ends. The CDR3 loop spans 13 amino acids. Here the CDR3 reads CASSPGLGKTQYF. CDR3 coding DNA: TGTGCCAGCAGTCCGGGACTGGGGAAGACCCAGTACTTC.

The genes are TRBV14 and TRBJ1-2; D not certain. Between the trimmed V and J ends, which lost 1 base and 4 bases, there was a span of 10 bases. Germline V gene sequence: CDR1 SGHDN, CDR2 FVKESK. This CDR3 comprises 14 residues. CDR3 DNA sequence: TGTGCCAGCAGCCAAGCCGAAAGCCTCTATGGCTACACCTTC. It yields the protein CASSQAESLYGYTF.

This clone was observed a handful of times. A read error may account for a junction end that differs from germline. The chain links TRBV7-9 to TRBJ1-5; D gene uncertain. Germline CDR1 and CDR2: SEHNR and FQNEAQ (reference sequence). The CDR3 spans 12 residues. CDR3 in amino acids: CASSLGLWPPDF. The CDR3 DNA reads as TGTGCCAGCAGCTTAGGGCTCTGGCCCCCGGATTTT.

The chain has TRBV11-2 and TRBJ1-1; 7 nucleotides agree with TRBD1. Germline lookup yields CDR1 SGHAT and CDR2 FQNNGV. V shed 4 bases and J 1 base; nucleotides not matched to a gene: 12. The CDR3 contains 17 residues. CDR3 region: CASSSTPRQGRNTEAFF. The CDR3 DNA reads TGTGCCAGCAGCTCCACGCCTAGACAGGGAAGGAACACTGAAGCTTTCTTT.

The chain carries TRBV9 and TRBJ2-7, with D tentatively TRBD2 (5 bases). CDR1 SGDLS and CDR2 YYNGEE come from the germline V gene. There are 15 residues in the CDR3. V was cut by 4 bases and J by 2 bases, with 16 bases left in between. CDR3 sequence (DNA): TGTGCCAGCAGCCCCGCGGGCTACCGCCCCTACGAGCAGTACTTC. Protein sequence: CASSPAGYRPYEQYF.

The chain links TRBV5-1 to TRBJ2-5, with D tentatively TRBD1 or TRBD2 (7 bases each). Trimming removed 4 bases at V and 2 bases at J, with 21 bases between. Per the germline V gene, CDR1 is SGHRS and CDR2 is YFSETQ. CDR3 length: 17 residues. The CDR3 reads CASSPGGDLWYQETQYF. As DNA, the CDR3 is TGCGCCAGCAGCCCAGGGGGGGATCTGTGGTATCAAGAGACCCAGTACTTC.

The chain employs TRBV28 and TRBJ2-5; D may be TRBD1 (5 bases). The CDR3 contains 13 residues. Germline-derived CDR1 and CDR2 are MDHEN and SYDVKM. V was trimmed by 7 bases and J by 1 base, leaving 10 bases between them. This CDR3 reads CASTLQVQETQYF. The CDR3 DNA follows: TGTGCCAGCACCTTACAGGTCCAAGAGACCCAGTACTTC.

The V and J genes are TRBV27 and TRBJ2-2; no definite D call. Trimming pared 6 bases from V and 4 bases from J, leaving 9 bases between. The CDR3 extends over 13 amino acids. Germline V gene sequence: CDR1 MNHEY, CDR2 SMNVEV (reference sequence). In nucleotides, the CDR3 is TGTGCCAGCAGACGGGCGAGCACCGGGGAGCTGTTTTTT. Its protein product is CASRRASTGELFF.

The chain links TRBV29-1 to TRBJ1-1; a weak D match, TRBD1 (6 bases). Trimming stripped 0 bases from V and 4 bases from J, with 15 bases between. The CDR3 loop spans 15 amino acids. The germline gives CDR1 SQVTM, CDR2 ANQGSEA. CDR3 amino acids: CSVEDWQGRSTEAFF. CDR3 DNA: TGCAGCGTTGAAGATTGGCAGGGGAGGAGCACTGAAGCTTTCTTT.

The rearrangement links TRBV11-2 to TRBJ2-3, with TRBD2 matching 14 bases. The CDR3 runs to 16 residues. V was pared by 5 bases and J by 8 bases, with 9 bases of the junction left unmatched. The germline gives CDR1 SGHAT, CDR2 FQNNGV. CDR3 sequence reads: CASSESGLAGEGTQYF. Written as DNA, the CDR3 is TGTGCCAGCAGCGAGTCGGGACTAGCGGGAGAGGGTACGCAGTATTTT. Full variable domain (rest looked up from reference TRBV11-2 and TRBJ2-3): EAGVAQSPRYKIIEKRQSVAFWCNPISGHATLYWYQQILGQGPKLLIQFQNNGVVDDSQLPKDRFSAERLKGVDSTLKIQPAKLEDSAVYLCASSESGLAGEGTQYFGPGTRLTVL.

The chain carries TRBV27 and TRBJ2-7, with TRBD2 as a possible D gene (7 bases). Germline CDR1 reads MNHEY; CDR2 reads SMNVEV (reference sequence). The germline V and J ends were trimmed by 6 bases and 3 bases, with 18 bases remaining between them. CDR3 length equals 15 residues. CDR3 DNA: TGTGCCAGCAGGAACCTTGAAGCGGGACACTACGAGCAGTACTTC. Its translation: CASRNLEAGHYEQYF.

The genes are TRBV4-1 and TRBJ1-1; D not certain. CDR1 and CDR2 (germline): MGHRA, YSYEKL. The CDR3 loop spans 17 amino acids. V lost 1 base and J 1 base, leaving 16 bases between the germline ends. This chain's CDR3 is CASSQVGLLSQNTEAFF. In DNA form, the CDR3 reads TGCGCCAGCAGCCAAGTCGGACTACTCTCCCAGAACACTGAAGCTTTCTTT.